This T cell receptor (beta chain) was captured by sequencing in a study of shared clonotypes between healthy human individuals. CD8 cells classed as naive were CD45RO-negative and positively selected for CCR7, excluding terminally differentiated effector memory CD45RA+ cells. Assay execution proceeded at the deep level. Sorted subsets were amplified in replicate PCRs using 200 to 250 ng DNA, approximately 30,000 T cell genomes. Clones were sequenced by immunoSEQ multiplex PCR, and TCRdb holds only the in-frame ones, with some missing. The data show around 1,900,000 clones, 93% seen once. Germline CDR1 MDHEN, CDR2 SYDVKM. The CDR3 has 15 residues. V shed 1 base and J 0 bases; nucleotides not matched to a gene: 2. As concerns this clone: Its target is not known.

General study findings and limits: Clonotypes shared by all four sorted-subset donors had higher generation probabilities than non-shared clonotypes. Incomplete sequencing of sorted subsets was indicated by rarefaction despite large depth.

This clonotype was obtained from a man aged 18-30 years in good health. Some clones in this sample may be carry-over from other donors' samples. The chain recombines TRBV28 with TRBJ1-1; 7 bases are shared with TRBD1. Material: naive CD8+ T cells from PBMCs. CDR3 region: CASSLSGTVNTEAFF. The CDR3 DNA reads TGTGCCAGCAGTTTATCCGGGACAGTGAACACTGAAGCTTTCTTT.